This T cell receptor (beta chain) was found in a study of blood T cell repertoires in COVID-19. On the study more broadly: Specimens from acute and convalescent COVID-19 originated in the United States, Italy and Spain. PBMCs, B-cell-depleted T cells, or T cells provided the cDNA or gDNA that made up the material.

In Cohort 3, a recovered donor had either two negative PCRs, clearance, or symptom resolution. The CDR3 runs to 13 residues. Trimming removed 5 bases from V and 6 bases from J, with 10 bases in between. Per the germline V gene, CDR1 is SGHNT and CDR2 is YENEEA. In the original analysis: Amplifying reference gene primers gave estimates of nucleated cell counts. The assay was immunoSEQ multiplex PCR, and TCRdb's table has in-frame clones only and misses some. V and J calls and clone size come straight from that table; D and trimming were deduced from the DNA. The repertoire has roughly 250,000 clones, 75% to 90% of them found once; the top ten carry 3.5% to 5.5%.

Sequencing used PBMCs or T cells enriched from blood (not recorded which). The clonotype was recovered from a woman in her twenties or thirties who had recovered from COVID-19. This chain joins TRBV11-3 and TRBJ2-2; tentative D call: TRBD1 (5 bases). The CDR3 here is CASSPQGAGELFF. CDR3 sequence (DNA): TGTGCCAGCAGCCCCCAGGGCGCCGGGGAGCTGTTTTTT.